The source of this TCR beta chain is a study of blood T cell repertoires in COVID-19. The CDR3 extends over 12 amino acids. Unmatched junction bases numbered 2, after V lost 3 bases and J lost 6 bases. The V gene's germline CDR1 is MNHNS and CDR2 SASEGT. TCRdb keeps only in-frame clones here, not all; method: immunoSEQ multiplex PCR. The sample consists of 150,000 or so clones, under 90% of them appearing once. Sequencing input: peripheral blood. The V call is TRBV6-1, the J call TRBJ2-7; 7 bases match TRBD2. The receptor's source is a human donor in a cohort sampled during active COVID-19. The chain's CDR3 is CASSEGGVEQYF. CDR3 DNA sequence: TGTGCCAGCAGTGAGGGGGGGGTCGAGCAGTACTTC.